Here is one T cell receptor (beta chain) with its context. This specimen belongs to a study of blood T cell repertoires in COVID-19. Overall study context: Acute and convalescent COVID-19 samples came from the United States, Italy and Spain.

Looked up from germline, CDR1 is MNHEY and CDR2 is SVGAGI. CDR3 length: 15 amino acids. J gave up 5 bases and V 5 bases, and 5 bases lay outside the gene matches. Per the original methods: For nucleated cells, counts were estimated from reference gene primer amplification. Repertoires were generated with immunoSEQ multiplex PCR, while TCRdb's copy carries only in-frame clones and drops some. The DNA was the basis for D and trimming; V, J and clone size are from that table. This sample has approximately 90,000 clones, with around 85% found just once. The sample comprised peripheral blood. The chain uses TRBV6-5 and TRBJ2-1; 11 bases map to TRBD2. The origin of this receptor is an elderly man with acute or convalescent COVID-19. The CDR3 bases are TGTGCCAGCAGTACGGGACTAGCGGATAACAATGAGCAGTTCTTC. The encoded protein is CASSTGLADNNEQFF.